This TCR beta chain was sequenced for a study of technical replicates of blood from a few donors. The table came from immunoSEQ multiplex PCR; TCRdb's copy has only in-frame clones and leaves some out. The sample has under 70,000 clones, 80% to 95% seen once; the top ten hold 4.7%. Per germline, CDR1 MNHNY and CDR2 SVGAGI (reference sequence). This CDR3 region has 13 residues. The V end lost 2 bases, the J end lost 5 bases, and 10 bases lay between the germline ends. The rearrangement uses TRBV6-6 and TRBJ2-7; possible D gene TRBD2, 5 bases. The source of this sequence is a human donor in good health. Some clones in this sample may be carry-over from other donors' samples. Sequenced material: PBMCs. The CDR3 sequence is CASSYGSPDEQYF. CDR3 DNA sequence: TGTGCCAGCAGTTACGGGAGCCCCGACGAGCAGTACTTC.